Listed below are T cell receptor beta chains from one sample, sequenced in a study of blood T cells in healthy people across ages. TCRdb reanalysed the 5' RACE reads using MiXCR and keeps one entry per CDR3 protein. Altogether approximately 600,000 distinct CDR3 sequences are present, roughly 53% being singletons, with the ten largest covering approximately 40%. Sequencing was carried out using blood. The receptors here all came from a man aged 60-69 years in good health. CDR3s include the opening cysteine and the closing phenylalanine or tryptophan. Fields, in order: D gene, V gene, CDR3 protein. D genes are given only for firm matches.

d_call: TRBD2; v_call: TRBV10-3; cdr3_aa: CAHGGSSTDTQYF
d_call: .; v_call: TRBV10-3; cdr3_aa: CAISESQSGGLNNEQFF
d_call: TRBD1; v_call: TRBV4-1; cdr3_aa: CASSHLQGAHGYTF
d_call: TRBD1; v_call: TRBV12-3/TRBV12-4; cdr3_aa: CASRTGLAHNEQFF
d_call: TRBD1; v_call: TRBV6-1; cdr3_aa: CASSPDRGLDEQFF
d_call: .; v_call: TRBV3-1; cdr3_aa: CASSHRGSGEGEQFF
d_call: .; v_call: TRBV10-3; cdr3_aa: CAISGRGPYNEQFF
d_call: .; v_call: TRBV5-1; cdr3_aa: CASSLRGGLEKLFF
d_call: TRBD2; v_call: TRBV12-3/TRBV12-4; cdr3_aa: CASSRRSGGQGDTQYF
d_call: .; v_call: TRBV10-3; cdr3_aa: CAIRAGYTGTGELFF
d_call: .; v_call: TRBV14; cdr3_aa: CASDGYLRTDTQYF
d_call: .; v_call: TRBV29-1; cdr3_aa: CSVRGADEQFF
d_call: .; v_call: TRBV4-1; cdr3_aa: CASSQDRAGAGDTQYF
d_call: .; v_call: TRBV11-2; cdr3_aa: CASSLARYYEQYF
d_call: .; v_call: TRBV7-2; cdr3_aa: CASSLVAGPSQETQYF
d_call: .; v_call: TRBV20-1; cdr3_aa: CSASKGVLGNQPQHF
d_call: .; v_call: TRBV6-5; cdr3_aa: CASRSGASSYNEQFF
d_call: .; v_call: TRBV4-1; cdr3_aa: CASSHNRDPSRYGYTF
d_call: TRBD1; v_call: TRBV10-3; cdr3_aa: CAISTGQLEETQYF
d_call: .; v_call: TRBV29-1; cdr3_aa: CSVEEAGSTDTQYF
d_call: .; v_call: TRBV11-2; cdr3_aa: CASSLTGYGIQYF
d_call: TRBD2; v_call: TRBV6-2/TRBV6-3; cdr3_aa: CASTSRTSGASYNEQFF
d_call: TRBD2; v_call: TRBV3-1; cdr3_aa: CASSLELAGPTGELFF
d_call: TRBD1; v_call: TRBV20-1; cdr3_aa: CSARQGARGYTF
d_call: .; v_call: TRBV7-8; cdr3_aa: CASSSRRFSSYNSPLHF
d_call: .; v_call: TRBV7-9; cdr3_aa: CASRQGNSYNEQFF
d_call: .; v_call: TRBV6-1; cdr3_aa: CASSADSTYGYTF
d_call: TRBD2; v_call: TRBV20-1; cdr3_aa: CSAPQGGGTSGTHPSQGADTQYF
d_call: TRBD2; v_call: TRBV7-2; cdr3_aa: CASRAVPGGYNEQFF
d_call: TRBD1; v_call: TRBV20-1; cdr3_aa: CSARAIRTGRATNKKLFF
d_call: TRBD2; v_call: TRBV10-2; cdr3_aa: CASSPGTSGGTDGELFF
d_call: .; v_call: TRBV2; cdr3_aa: CASSGEGSQHF
d_call: TRBD2; v_call: TRBV29-1; cdr3_aa: CSVGGLAGSYEQYF
d_call: .; v_call: TRBV28; cdr3_aa: CASSVDSMKEQYF
d_call: .; v_call: TRBV6-2/TRBV6-3; cdr3_aa: CASSSPSRTNEKLFF
d_call: .; v_call: TRBV15; cdr3_aa: CATSRDWGAYEQYF
d_call: .; v_call: TRBV12-3/TRBV12-4; cdr3_aa: CASSFPQGGSYEQYF
d_call: .; v_call: TRBV6-6; cdr3_aa: CASSYVGGPKEQYF
d_call: TRBD1; v_call: TRBV4-1; cdr3_aa: CASSHHGQGDKFF
d_call: TRBD1; v_call: TRBV5-1; cdr3_aa: CASSLQGAYTGELFF
d_call: TRBD1; v_call: TRBV5-6; cdr3_aa: CASSFRDSPTDTQYF
d_call: TRBD1; v_call: TRBV6-5; cdr3_aa: CASSYSRQGYEQYF
d_call: TRBD1; v_call: TRBV27; cdr3_aa: CASRIITGGRYGYTF
d_call: .; v_call: TRBV5-6; cdr3_aa: CASSFGQPVASPLHF
d_call: .; v_call: TRBV20-1; cdr3_aa: CSASPPGQASASTYEQYF
d_call: TRBD1; v_call: TRBV5-5; cdr3_aa: CASSKGQGAGVQETQYF
d_call: TRBD1; v_call: TRBV20-1; cdr3_aa: CSALRTGEETQYF